This T cell receptor beta chain is drawn from a study of blood T cell repertoires in COVID-19. In the study's own analysis: Amplification from reference gene primers served as the basis for estimated nucleated cell counts. TCRdb's copy holds only in-frame clones and misses some; the assay was immunoSEQ multiplex PCR. D and trimming were read from the DNA, whereas the V and J calls and clone size are those reported in that table. The sample lists some 140,000 clones, about 79% occurring once. Germline loops: CDR1 MNHEY, CDR2 SVGAGI. Unmatched junction bases numbered 7, after V lost 6 bases and J lost 2 bases. The CDR3 length is 15 residues.

Sequencing was performed on peripheral blood. The sequence derives from a woman aged 60 to 75 with acute or convalescent COVID-19. J is TRBJ2-7 and V is TRBV6-5, with TRBD1 matching over 10 bases. The CDR3 DNA reads as TGTGCCAGCAGCCGAGACGGGACAGGGGCCTACGAGCAGTACTTC. Its protein is CASSRDGTGAYEQYF.